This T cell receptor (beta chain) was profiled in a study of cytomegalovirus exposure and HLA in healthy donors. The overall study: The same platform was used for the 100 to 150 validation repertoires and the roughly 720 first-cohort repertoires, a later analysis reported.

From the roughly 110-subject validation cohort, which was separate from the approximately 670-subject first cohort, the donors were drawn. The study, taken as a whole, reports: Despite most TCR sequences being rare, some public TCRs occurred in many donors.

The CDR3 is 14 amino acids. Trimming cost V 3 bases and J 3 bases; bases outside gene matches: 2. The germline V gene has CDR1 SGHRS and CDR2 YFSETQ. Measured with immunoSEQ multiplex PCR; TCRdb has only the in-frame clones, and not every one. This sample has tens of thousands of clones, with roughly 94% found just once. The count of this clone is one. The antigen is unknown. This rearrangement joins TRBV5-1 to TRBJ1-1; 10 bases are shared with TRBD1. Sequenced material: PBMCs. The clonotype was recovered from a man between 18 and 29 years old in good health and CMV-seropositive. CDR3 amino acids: CASSSGTGDTEAFF. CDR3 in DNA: TGCGCCAGCAGCTCCGGGACAGGGGACACTGAAGCTTTCTTT.